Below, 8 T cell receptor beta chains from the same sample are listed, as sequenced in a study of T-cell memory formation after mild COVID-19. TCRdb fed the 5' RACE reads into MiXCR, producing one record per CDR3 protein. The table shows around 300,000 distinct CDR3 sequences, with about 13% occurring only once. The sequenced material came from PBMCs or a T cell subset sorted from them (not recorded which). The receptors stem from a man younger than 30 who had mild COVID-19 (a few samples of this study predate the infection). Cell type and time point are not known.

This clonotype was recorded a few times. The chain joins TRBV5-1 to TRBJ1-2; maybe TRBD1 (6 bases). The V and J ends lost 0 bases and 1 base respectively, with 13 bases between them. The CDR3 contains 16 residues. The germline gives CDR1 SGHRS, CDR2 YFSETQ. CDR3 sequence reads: CASSLAFGGGNYGYTF. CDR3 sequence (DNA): TGCGCCAGCAGCTTGGCGTTCGGGGGCGGTAACTATGGCTACACCTTC.

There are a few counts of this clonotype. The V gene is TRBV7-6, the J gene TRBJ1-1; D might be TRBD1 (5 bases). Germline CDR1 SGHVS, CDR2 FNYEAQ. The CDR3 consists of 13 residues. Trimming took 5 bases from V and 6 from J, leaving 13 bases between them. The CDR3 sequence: CASSGGGRPEAFF. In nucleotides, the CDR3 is TGTGCCAGCAGCGGGGGGGGGAGGCCTGAAGCTTTCTTT.

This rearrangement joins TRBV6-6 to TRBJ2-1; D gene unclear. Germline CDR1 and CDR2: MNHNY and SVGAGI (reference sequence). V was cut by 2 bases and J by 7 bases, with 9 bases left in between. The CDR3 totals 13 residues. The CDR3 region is CASSYALDNEQFF. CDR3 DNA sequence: TGTGCCAGCAGTTACGCCCTAGATAATGAGCAGTTCTTC.

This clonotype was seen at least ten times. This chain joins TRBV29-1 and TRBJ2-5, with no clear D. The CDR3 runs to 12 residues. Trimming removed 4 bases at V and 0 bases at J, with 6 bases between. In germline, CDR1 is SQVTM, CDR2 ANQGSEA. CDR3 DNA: TGCAGCGTTGCAAGTAACCAAGAGACCCAGTACTTC. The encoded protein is CSVASNQETQYF.

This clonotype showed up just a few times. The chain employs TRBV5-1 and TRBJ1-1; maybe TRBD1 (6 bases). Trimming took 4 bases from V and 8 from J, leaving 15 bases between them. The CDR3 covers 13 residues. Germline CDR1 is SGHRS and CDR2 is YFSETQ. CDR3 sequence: CASSPVGQPEAFF. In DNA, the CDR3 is TGCGCCAGCAGCCCAGTTGGACAGCCCGAAGCTTTCTTT.

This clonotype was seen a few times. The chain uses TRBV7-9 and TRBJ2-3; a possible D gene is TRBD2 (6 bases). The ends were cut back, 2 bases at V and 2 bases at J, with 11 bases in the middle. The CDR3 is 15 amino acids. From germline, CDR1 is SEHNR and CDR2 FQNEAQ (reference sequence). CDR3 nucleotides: TGTGCCAGCAGCTTATTTGCGGGGCACACAGATACGCAGTATTTT. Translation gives CASSLFAGHTDTQYF.

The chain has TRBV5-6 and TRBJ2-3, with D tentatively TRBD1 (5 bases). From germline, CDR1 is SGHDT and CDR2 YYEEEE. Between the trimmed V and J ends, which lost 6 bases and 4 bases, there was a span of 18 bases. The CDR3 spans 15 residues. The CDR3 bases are TGTGCCAGCACTTCCTCCAAGGGGCAGGCAGATACGCAGTATTTT. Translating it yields CASTSSKGQADTQYF.

The chain's CDR3 is CASIPWGTGGFETQYF. CDR3 in DNA: TGTGCCAGCATCCCGTGGGGGACAGGGGGCTTTGAGACCCAGTACTTC. The J gene is TRBJ2-5, the V gene TRBV5-5; 12 nucleotides match TRBD1. Germline V lookup: CDR1 SGHKS, CDR2 YYEKEE (reference sequence). The CDR3 has 16 residues. Trimming cost V 6 bases and J 5 bases; bases outside gene matches: 11.